The 30 T cell receptor beta chains below were found in one sample sequenced in a study of T cells in Graves' hyperthyroidism and ophthalmopathy. Amplified TCR beta CDR3 regions derived from RNA transcripts. The TCR CDR3 first-round RT-PCR relied on the HTBI primer set. TCRdb used MiXCR to reprocess the multiplex PCR reads, holding one entry per CDR3 protein. Of roughly 570,000 distinct CDR3 sequences in the sample, 35% to 55% were seen once. Sequencing was carried out using peripheral blood or thyroid tissue (not recorded which). The receptors come from an adult woman with Graves' disease, either hyperthyroidism or ophthalmopathy (not recorded which).

The rearrangement links TRBV2 to TRBJ1-5; no clear D. The V end was cut by 6 bases, the J end by 11 bases, with 14 bases between. The CDR3 loop spans 12 amino acids. CDR1 is SNHLY, CDR2 FYNNEI, per germline. The CDR3 DNA follows: TGTGCCAGCAGCGCAGACTCCGGGACCCAGCATTTT. Protein: CASSADSGTQHF.

This clonotype was detected many times. J is TRBJ2-5 and V is TRBV4-2, with no clear D. Deletions cut 1 base from V and 3 bases from J, with 9 bases between. The germline V gene has CDR1 LGHNA and CDR2 YNFKEQ. The CDR3 has 14 residues. CDR3 bases: TGTGCCAGCAGCCAAGGCGACGGTGAAGAGACCCAGTACTTC. This gives the protein CASSQGDGEETQYF.

Of note for this clonotype: Since no conserved phenylalanine or tryptophan closes the CDR3, a read error is the likely cause. No DNA is shown, since the ends of the CDR3 on it are uncertain; the CDR3 is the one TCRdb lists. The CDR3 region is CASSLETGVY. This sequence joins TRBV5-1 and TRBJ1-1; the DNA was not compared with TRBD1, the D call given in the table. Germline CDR1 and CDR2: SGHRS and YFSETQ. The CDR3 is 10 residues long, counting both termini.

The V call is TRBV24-1, the J call TRBJ2-5; D remains unclear. The CDR3 has 12 residues. V was pared by 9 bases and J by 5 bases, with 12 bases between. In germline, CDR1 is KGHDR, CDR2 SFDVKD. This chain's CDR3 is CATSLTGETQYF. CDR3 nucleotide sequence: TGTGCCACCTCCCTCACTGGTGAGACCCAGTACTTC.

This clonotype was picked up one time. This clone may be a read error of a much larger clone one base away. This chain links TRBV4-1 with TRBJ2-7, with D possibly matching TRBD2 (5 bases). Trimming shortened V by 2 bases and J by 0 bases, and 8 bases separated the two germline ends. CDR1 MGHRA and CDR2 YSYEKL come from the germline V gene. The CDR3 is made up of 14 amino acids. The CDR3 here is CASSQLGSSYEQYF. The CDR3 bases are TGCGCCAGCAGCCAACTAGGGAGCTCCTACGAGCAGTACTTC.

Details on this clonotype: At one end the junction does not follow the germline gene, possibly because of a read error. The chain joins TRBV4-1 to TRBJ1-4; D uncertain. The CDR3 sequence is 15 residues long. The germline V gene encodes CDR1 MGHRA and CDR2 YSYEKL. This CDR3 reads CASRHLGLTNEKLFF. CDR3 nucleotides: TGCGCCAGCCGCCACCTGGGGTTGACTAATGAAAAACTGTTTTTT.

The chain carries TRBV7-2 and TRBJ2-2; no definite D call. Looked up from germline, CDR1 is SGHTA and CDR2 is FQGNSA. This CDR3 contains 14 residues. Deletions cut 5 bases from V and 3 bases from J, with 10 bases between. The CDR3, as DNA: TGTGCCAGCAGCCTGCGACACCACACCGGGGAGCTGTTTTTT. Translated: CASSLRHHTGELFF.

The gene calls are TRBV10-3 and TRBJ1-1; D is unclear. CDR1 and CDR2 from the germline V gene are ENHRY and SYGVKD. The CDR3 contains 14 residues. Trimming took 6 bases from V and 3 from J, leaving 14 bases between them. Here the CDR3 reads CAIRQHGRDTEAFF. The CDR3 DNA is TGTGCCATCAGACAGCACGGTCGTGACACTGAAGCTTTCTTT.

V usage is TRBV2 and J usage is TRBJ1-5, with D hard to call. Trimming cost V 4 bases and J 7 bases, with 17 bases left between them. Germline values: CDR1 SNHLY, CDR2 FYNNEI. This CDR3 is built from 15 residues. The CDR3 loop reads CASSGSGRRGQPQHF. The CDR3 DNA follows: TGTGCCAGCAGTGGGTCCGGTCGGCGCGGGCAGCCCCAGCATTTT.

This clonotype was picked up many times. The chain combines TRBV12-3 or TRBV12-4 with TRBJ1-5; weak D call: TRBD1 (5 bases). V was cut by 1 base and J by 0 bases, with 10 bases left in between. The CDR3 spans 16 residues. CDR3 DNA sequence: TGTGCCAGCAGTTTAGACTCAGGGTATAGCAATCAGCCCCAGCATTTT. This gives the protein CASSLDSGYSNQPQHF.

There are many counts of this clonotype. This chain connects TRBV11-2 to TRBJ2-7; the D gene is possibly TRBD1 (6 bases). The V gene lost 5 bases and the J gene lost 0 bases, with 14 bases spanning the gap. CDR3 length equals 15 residues. Per germline, CDR1 SGHAT and CDR2 FQNNGV. The CDR3 sequence: CASSRNRAFSYEQYF. CDR3 bases: TGTGCCAGCAGCCGGAACAGGGCATTCTCCTACGAGCAGTACTTC.

At least ten counts were recorded for this clonotype. The J gene is TRBJ1-5, the V gene TRBV2, with unresolved D. Trimming pared 3 bases from V and 3 bases from J, leaving 18 bases between. CDR1 and CDR2 from the germline V gene are SNHLY and FYNNEI. The CDR3 spans 17 residues. The CDR3, as DNA: TGTGCCAGCAGTGATCCATCACAGCCCGGACCCAATCAGCCCCAGCATTTT. Residues: CASSDPSQPGPNQPQHF.

The chain recombines TRBV7-2 with TRBJ1-5, with D unresolved. V lost 3 bases to trimming and J lost 4 bases, with 19 bases between them. Per germline, CDR1 SGHTA and CDR2 FQGNSA. This CDR3 contains 17 residues. CDR3 DNA: TGTGCCAGCAGCTTGGGTAATATCGGGATAGGGAATCAGCCCCAGCATTTT. This encodes CASSLGNIGIGNQPQHF.

This clonotype was seen ten or more times. The chain carries TRBV19 and TRBJ1-5; D call uncertain. CDR3 length equals 15 residues. With 7 bases removed from V and 0 bases from J, the gap between germline ends came to 13 bases. Germline V CDR1 and CDR2: LNHDA, SQIVND (reference sequence). This chain's CDR3 is CASTRRHHSNQPQHF. In nucleotides, the CDR3 is TGTGCCAGTACCCGGCGACACCATAGCAATCAGCCCCAGCATTTT.

This chain links TRBV7-2 with TRBJ1-4; D might be TRBD1 (5 bases). Trimming removed 1 base at V and 14 bases at J, with 23 bases between. The CDR3 is made up of 16 amino acids. Germline values: CDR1 SGHTA, CDR2 FQGNSA. CDR3 amino acids: CASSLGLGPVAGPLFF. In nucleotides, the CDR3 is TGTGCCAGCAGCTTAGGACTGGGACCGGTTGCAGGTCCCCTGTTTTTT.

This sequence joins TRBV7-9 and TRBJ1-5; perhaps TRBD1 as D (5 bases). This CDR3 contains 14 residues. The V and J ends lost 6 bases and 9 bases respectively, with 18 bases between them. Germline loops: CDR1 SEHNR, CDR2 FQNEAQ (reference sequence). CDR3 sequence reads: CASSPLLGRRPQHF. In nucleotides, the CDR3 is TGTGCCAGCAGTCCCCTGTTGGGGCGTCGGCCCCAGCATTTT.

This clonotype came up a few times. This sequence joins TRBV6-1 and TRBJ1-5, with D maybe TRBD1 (5 bases). The CDR3 is 15 residues long. V lost 6 bases to trimming and J lost 4 bases, with 16 bases between them. The germline CDR1 and CDR2 sequences are MNHNS and SASEGT. The CDR3 bases are TGTGCCAGCAGAACCGGCGCGGGGGGGAATCAGCCCCAGCATTTT. It yields the protein CASRTGAGGNQPQHF.

V is TRBV7-2 and J is TRBJ1-5; TRBD1 might be the D (5 bases). CDR1 and CDR2 from the germline V gene are SGHTA and FQGNSA. V was pared by 0 bases and J by 2 bases, with 11 bases between. CDR3 length: 16 residues. Here the CDR3 reads CASSLAGRTRNQPQHF. The DNA of the CDR3 is TGTGCCAGCAGCTTAGCGGGCAGGACACGCAATCAGCCCCAGCATTTT.

This chain joins TRBV2 and TRBJ1-5; TRBD1 matches at 11 bases. The length of the CDR3 is 15 residues. Germline V gene lookup returns CDR1 SNHLY and CDR2 FYNNEI. V shed 6 bases, J shed 5 bases, and the junction held 6 bases outside the gene matches. In DNA, the CDR3 is TGTGCCAGCAGCGCCCGGACAGGGGGCGATCAGCCCCAGCATTTT. Amino acid sequence: CASSARTGGDQPQHF.

The V call is TRBV20-1, the J call TRBJ1-1; TRBD1 matches at 11 bases. V was clipped by 3 bases and J by 5 bases; unmatched bases: 8. Looked up from germline, CDR1 is DFQATT and CDR2 is SNEGSKA (reference sequence). The length of the CDR3 is 15 residues. CDR3 in amino acids: CSASRDRGAGTEAFF. As DNA, the CDR3 is TGCAGTGCTAGCCGGGACAGGGGGGCCGGGACTGAAGCTTTCTTT.

V and J are TRBV9 and TRBJ1-1, with 8 positions matching TRBD1. This CDR3 has 15 amino acids. Looked up from germline, CDR1 is SGDLS and CDR2 is YYNGEE. V trimming: 4 bases; J trimming: 1 base; junction bases outside the gene matches: 6. The CDR3 sequence is CASSLRQGANTEAFF. The CDR3 bases are TGTGCCAGCAGCCTCCGCCAGGGGGCGAACACTGAAGCTTTCTTT.

This clonotype was counted many times. CDR3 in amino acids: CASSPGSNTGELFF. The CDR3 DNA follows: TGTGCCAGCAGCCCGGGATCGAACACCGGGGAGCTGTTTTTT. This chain connects TRBV7-3 to TRBJ2-2; maybe TRBD2 (5 bases). Germline CDR1 is SGHTA and CDR2 is FQGTGA. Trimming pared 5 bases from V and 0 bases from J, leaving 7 bases between. The CDR3 has 14 residues.

This clonotype has only a few counts. The chain recombines TRBV7-8 with TRBJ2-5, with D perhaps matching TRBD1 (5 bases). Trimming left V 2 bases short and J 2 bases short, with 9 bases between. Germline V gene data show CDR1 as SGHVS and CDR2 as FQNEAQ. The CDR3 runs 14 residues. CDR3 nucleotide sequence: TGTGCCAGCAGCTTACGTCGACAGCAAGAGACCCAGTACTTC. It yields the protein CASSLRRQQETQYF. Together with reference TRBV7-8 and TRBJ2-5, the CDR3 gives the full variable domain: GAGVSQSPRYKVAKRGQDVALRCDPISGHVSLFWYQQALGQGPEFLTYFQNEAQLDKSGLPSDRFFAERPEGSVSTLKIQRTQQEDSAVYLCASSLRRQQETQYFGPGTRLLVL.

This clonotype was recorded a few times. The chain couples TRBV30 to TRBJ2-7; the D is unclear. The CDR3 runs 13 residues. Germline lookup yields CDR1 GTSNPN and CDR2 SVGIG (reference sequence). The V end was cut by 5 bases, the J end by 2 bases, with 13 bases between. The CDR3 coding sequence is TGTGCCTGGTCCTTGGGGATGGCCTACGAGCAGTACTTC. It codes for CAWSLGMAYEQYF.

This clonotype occurred a few times. A single base separates this from a much larger clone, so it may be a read error. The chain joins TRBV19 to TRBJ2-7; TRBD1 matches 8 bases. The germline V gene has CDR1 LNHDA and CDR2 SQIVND (reference sequence). The CDR3 is 15 residues long. V was clipped by 8 bases and J by 2 bases; unmatched bases: 11. CDR3 DNA: TGTGCCAGTGGCAGGACAGGGTTTTCACCCTACGAGCAGTACTTC. This translates into CASGRTGFSPYEQYF.

This clonotype was observed a few times. CDR3 bases: TGCGCCAGCAGCCCCGGGACTAGCGGACACAATGAGCAGTTCTTC. Residues: CASSPGTSGHNEQFF. The chain combines TRBV5-1 with TRBJ2-1, with 11 bases fitting TRBD2. From germline, CDR1 is SGHRS and CDR2 YFSETQ. The length of the CDR3 is 15 residues. V shed 4 bases, J shed 5 bases, and the junction held 5 bases outside the gene matches.

The chain uses TRBV7-9 and TRBJ2-5; D is undetermined. Germline V gives CDR1 SEHNR, CDR2 FQNEAQ (reference sequence). The CDR3 is made up of 13 amino acids. V was clipped by 4 bases and J by 5 bases, with 11 bases between them. The CDR3 sequence: CASSSPSGETQYF. CDR3 coding DNA: TGTGCCAGCAGCTCCCCCTCCGGGGAGACCCAGTACTTC.

The CDR3 here is CSADPGEDWYGYTF. CDR3 coding DNA: TGCAGCGCTGACCCAGGGGAGGATTGGTATGGCTACACCTTC. The chain couples TRBV29-1 to TRBJ1-2, with D tentatively TRBD1 (6 bases). Germline V gene lookup returns CDR1 SQVTM and CDR2 ANQGSEA. V was clipped by 7 bases and J by 5 bases, with 20 bases between them. The CDR3 totals 14 residues.

The count of this clonotype is one. Here the CDR3 omits its conserved ending phenylalanine or tryptophan, so a read error is the likely source. The DNA is left out, because the CDR3 cannot be placed on it with certainty; the CDR3 is given as TCRdb lists it. The rearrangement uses TRBV5-1 and TRBJ2-6. Germline assignment: CDR1 SGHRS and CDR2 YFSETQ. Termini included, the CDR3 measures 10 amino acids. CDR3 sequence: CASSHYRVET.

Ten or more counts support this clonotype. The V and J genes are TRBV5-1 and TRBJ1-1; no firm D call. In germline, CDR1 is SGHRS, CDR2 YFSETQ. This CDR3 is 13 amino acids long. Trimming pared 0 bases from V and 5 bases from J, leaving 8 bases between. The CDR3 DNA reads as TGCGCCAGCAGCTTGGAGGATGGGACTGAAGCTTTCTTT. It yields the protein CASSLEDGTEAFF.